This is a list of T cell receptor beta chains from one sample in a study of PD-1 blockade in classical Hodgkin lymphoma. Clones were sequenced by immunoSEQ multiplex PCR, and TCRdb holds only the in-frame ones, with some missing. This table holds 30,000 to 40,000 clones, 76% found once. The sequenced sample was peripheral blood mononuclear cells (PBMCs), obtained at baseline. The receptors shown here come from a human donor with classical Hodgkin lymphoma. Each CDR3 is given with its conserved first and last residue.

v_gene,j_gene,CDR3aa
TRBV5-1,TRBJ2-1,CASSLFPGAEQFF
TRBV6-5,TRBJ1-1,CASSPRNTEAFF
TRBV5-6,TRBJ2-3,CASSWDRSTDTQYF
TRBV6-4,TRBJ2-3,CASSGADTQYF
TRBV19,TRBJ2-3,CASSIAGGPNTQYF
TRBV28,TRBJ1-3,CASSPPRDRGNTIYF
TRBV28,TRBJ1-4,CASSRSKEKLFF
TRBV7-8,TRBJ2-5,CASSLARGGRGETQYF
TRBV4-2,TRBJ2-6,CASRGDSGANVLTF
TRBV27,TRBJ1-6,CASTLRPPRDREYNSPLHF
TRBV5-1,TRBJ2-3,CASSLEVARYTDTQYF
TRBV5-1,TRBJ2-3,CASSRGTGAGDTQYF
TRBV28,TRBJ1-2,CASSLIPYYGYTF
TRBV11-2,TRBJ2-7,CASRPAGVYEQYF
TRBV6-1,TRBJ1-5,CASSERGQTNQPQHF
TRBV30,TRBJ1-1,CARLPGIRNTEAFF
TRBV7-9,TRBJ2-2,CASILAATGELFF
TRBV30,TRBJ2-3,CAWELTDTQYF
TRBV15,TRBJ2-7,CATSVGRSSSYEQYF
TRBV27,TRBJ2-7,CASSLILFSYEQYF
TRBV5-6,TRBJ2-7,CASSLATDPYEQYF
TRBV6-5,TRBJ2-1,CASSYSVLAGRQFF
TRBV28,TRBJ2-1,CASSFTRLGGGRNNEQFF
TRBV6-5,TRBJ2-3,CASSYSNLGNTQYF
TRBV9,TRBJ2-1,CASSLSQVRASYNEQFF
TRBV29-1,TRBJ2-7,CSVEDSGRGPYEQYF
TRBV9,TRBJ2-1,CASSVAGISLDEQFF
TRBV6-1,TRBJ2-2,CASFRGAGELFF
TRBV5-1,TRBJ2-5,CASSLEGFGETQYF
TRBV6-5,TRBJ2-3,CASSYGLARYTQYF
TRBV19,TRBJ2-7,CASSRGQGASYEQYF
TRBV28,TRBJ2-1,CASSLLGRDEQFF
TRBV11-3,TRBJ1-4,CASSEQGEKEKLFF
TRBV21-1,TRBJ2-1,CASSVRLAGPGGNEQFF
TRBV29-1,TRBJ2-2,CSVEEWPSISANLGTGELFF
TRBV27,TRBJ2-7,CASSLTTGYEQYF
TRBV27,TRBJ1-2,CASSLSFGANYGYTF
TRBV11-3,TRBJ1-1,CASSLASGPRNTEAFF
TRBV6-1,TRBJ2-1,CASTRRSYNEQFF
TRBV19,TRBJ1-5,CASSIEGNPGNQPQHF
TRBV27,TRBJ2-7,CASSLRGPSYEQYF
TRBV18,TRBJ2-5,CASSPSDRGRETQYF
TRBV6-5,TRBJ2-1,CASSYDPDPNDNEQFF
TRBV21-1,TRBJ2-4,CASSKRSGLAGACENIQYF
TRBV7-9,TRBJ2-7,CASSFMTGTYSYEQYF
TRBV15,TRBJ2-5,CATSRGTGQETQYF
TRBV9,TRBJ2-6,CASGQGPGANVLTF
TRBV7-8,TRBJ2-1,CASSLGLAGEVSYNEQFF
TRBV4-1,TRBJ2-7,CASSQAMGQVGYEQYF
TRBV7-9,TRBJ2-7,CASSSPGGGYEQYF
TRBV28,TRBJ2-3,CASSLEAGEVEREGTDTQYF
TRBV7-2,TRBJ2-2,CASSPPGLASGELFF